This T cell receptor beta chain was identified during a study of CD8+CD57+ T cells in acquired aplastic anemia. Turning to the study itself: DNA recovered from sorted CD4+ and CD8+ cells had a mean of approximately 3 ug.

Using genomic DNA as the template, TCR beta VDJ and CDR3 profiling was carried out. One entry per CDR3 protein, called by TCRdb with MiXCR from the reads. Of about 180,000 distinct CDR3 sequences listed, roughly 65% were seen once; the top ten hold about 39%. Germline trimming cut 2 bases from V and 7 bases from J; bases unmatched to any gene: 9. Germline loops: CDR1 MRHNA, CDR2 SNTAGT. CDR3 length: 16 amino acids. A remark on this clonotype: Its target is not known. With a much larger clone just one base away, this may be a read error.

Study-level points and caveats: In common between the patients and the controls were around 29 CD8+ CDR3 sequences. Between the patient and control groups, CD8+ Simpson's diversity did not differ significantly.

Individuals selected for sequencing had exhibited CD8+CD57+ cell expansion on flow cytometry. Every patient had severe acquired aplastic anemia. This clonotype was obtained from a human donor with aplastic anemia. The chain is built from TRBV6-4 and TRBJ2-2; TRBD2 aligns across 8 bases. The specimen was sorted CD4+, CD8+, or CD8+CD57+ T cells (not recorded which) from PBMCs. Here the CDR3 reads CASSDKAGDEFGELFF. For the CDR3, the DNA is TGTGCCAGCAGTGACAAAGCGGGGGATGAGTTCGGGGAGCTGTTTTTT.